Following are 22 T cell receptor beta chains from one sample sequenced in a study of CD8 T cells in ankylosing spondylitis. TCRdb called the 5' RACE reads again in MiXCR, with one record for every CDR3 protein. The table records about 240,000 distinct CDR3 sequences, roughly a tenth of them present only once. Source material: blood, either unsorted or a sorted T cell fraction (not recorded which). The receptors stem from a male donor with ankylosing spondylitis or in good health (not recorded which).

The V call is TRBV7-9, the J call TRBJ2-7, with D possibly being TRBD2 (6 bases). Germline lookup yields CDR1 SEHNR and CDR2 FQNEAQ (reference sequence). V gave up 5 bases and J gave up 7 bases, with 12 bases separating them. This CDR3 spans 12 amino acids. This CDR3 reads CASSADYREQYF. The CDR3 DNA follows: TGTGCCAGCAGCGCGGACTACCGGGAGCAGTACTTC.

This clonotype was detected ten times or more. The chain uses TRBV20-1 and TRBJ2-5; 11 bases agree with TRBD2. The CDR3 loop spans 18 amino acids. Unmatched junction bases numbered 11, after V lost 0 bases and J lost 2 bases. The germline V gene has CDR1 DFQATT and CDR2 SNEGSKA (reference sequence). The DNA for the CDR3 is TGCAGTGCTAGAGAACCTACTAGCGGGAGAACCTGGCAAGAGACCCAGTACTTC. It translates to CSAREPTSGRTWQETQYF.

This clonotype was seen many times. The chain couples TRBV20-1 to TRBJ1-1; tentatively, D is TRBD1 (5 bases). The V end was cut by 1 base, the J end by 1 base, with 7 bases between. There are 13 residues in the CDR3. Looked up from germline, CDR1 is DFQATT and CDR2 is SNEGSKA (reference sequence). CDR3 nucleotide sequence: TGCAGTGCTAGAGCTAGGGGGAACACTGAAGCTTTCTTT. This codes for CSARARGNTEAFF.

The rearrangement links TRBV7-7 to TRBJ2-3; D not certain. Germline V gives CDR1 SSHAT, CDR2 FNYEAQ (reference sequence). CDR3 size: 14 residues. V gave up 6 bases and J gave up 8 bases, with 18 bases separating them. In DNA, the CDR3 is TGTGCCAGCAGTTCAGAAGGGCTTTCGGGTACGCAGTATTTT. Encoded protein: CASSSEGLSGTQYF.

This clonotype was seen at least ten times. The V gene is TRBV3-1, the J gene TRBJ1-2; D remains unclear. The V end was cut by 0 bases, the J end by 7 bases, with 9 bases between. The CDR3 is made up of 13 amino acids. Germline V gene sequence: CDR1 LGHDT, CDR2 YNNKEL (reference sequence). The CDR3 loop reads CASSQDRGRGYTF. As DNA, the CDR3 is TGTGCCAGCAGCCAAGATAGAGGCCGTGGCTACACCTTC.

The count of this clonotype is one. The chain has TRBV18 and TRBJ2-5, with 7 nucleotides matching TRBD1. The CDR3 covers 14 residues. V dropped 3 bases and J dropped 5; count of bases not matched to a gene: 6. Germline V CDR1 and CDR2: KGHSH, LQKENI. The DNA of the CDR3 is TGTGCCAGCTCACCCGGGACAGTGGACGAGACCCAGTACTTC. Amino acid sequence: CASSPGTVDETQYF.

J is TRBJ2-5 and V is TRBV20-1, with TRBD2 matching over 8 bases. The length of the CDR3 is 13 residues. The junction had 2 bases not matched to a gene; V was cut back by 3 bases and J by 2 bases. Germline V CDR1 and CDR2: DFQATT, SNEGSKA (reference sequence). The CDR3 is CSASGGAQETQYF. The CDR3 DNA follows: TGCAGTGCTAGCGGGGGGGCACAAGAGACCCAGTACTTC.

This clonotype was seen at least ten times. The CDR3 nucleotides are TGTGCCAGCAGCCCCGGGACATGGGAGACCTACGAGCAGTACTTC. Its translation: CASSPGTWETYEQYF. The J gene is TRBJ2-7, the V gene TRBV4-2; possible D gene TRBD1, 6 bases. CDR3 length: 15 residues. V was trimmed by 4 bases and J by 2 bases, leaving 15 bases between them. Germline values: CDR1 LGHNA, CDR2 YNFKEQ.

This clonotype was counted between two and nine times. This chain links TRBV7-9 with TRBJ1-2; D gene ambiguous. Trimming took 3 bases from V and 3 from J, leaving 17 bases between them. CDR1 SEHNR and CDR2 FQNEAQ come from the germline V gene (reference sequence). The CDR3 has 16 residues. CDR3 region: CASSLLLYSDYYGYTF. The CDR3 nucleotides are TGTGCCAGCAGCTTGCTGCTATACTCCGATTACTATGGCTACACCTTC.

This clonotype was counted ten times or more. This chain joins TRBV5-1 and TRBJ1-2; 10 nucleotides match TRBD1. The length of the CDR3 is 17 residues. V lost 2 bases to trimming and J lost 2 bases; unmatched junction nucleotides: 9. Germline loops: CDR1 SGHRS, CDR2 YFSETQ. CDR3 residues: CASSFTGDRGNNYGYTF. CDR3 sequence (DNA): TGCGCCAGCAGCTTCACCGGGGACAGGGGAAACAACTATGGCTACACCTTC.

This clonotype occurred many times. This chain uses TRBV7-2 with TRBJ2-3, with 9 bases fitting TRBD2. The CDR3 loop spans 16 amino acids. V lost 3 bases and J lost 3; bases outside the gene matches: 7. The germline V gene encodes CDR1 SGHTA and CDR2 FQGNSA. The CDR3, as DNA: TGTGCCAGCAGCTTCGCGGGGGGGCCGAGAACAGATACGCAGTATTTT. Translating gives CASSFAGGPRTDTQYF. Supplemented by reference TRBV7-2 and TRBJ2-3, the full variable domain reads GAGVSQSPSNKVTEKGKDVELRCDPISGHTALYWYRQSLGQGLEFLIYFQGNSAPDKSGLPSDRFSAERTGGSVSTLTIQRTQQEDSAVYLCASSFAGGPRTDTQYFGPGTRLTVL.

The V gene is TRBV6-5, the J gene TRBJ2-2; 7 bases line up with TRBD2. In germline, CDR1 is MNHEY, CDR2 SVGAGI. Germline trimming cut 2 bases from V and 1 base from J; bases unmatched to any gene: 10. This CDR3 region has 18 residues. This CDR3 reads CASSYGRVVAGNTGELFF. DNA for the CDR3: TGTGCCAGCAGTTACGGCAGGGTAGTAGCGGGGAACACCGGGGAGCTGTTTTTT.

This clonotype has only a few counts. The genes are TRBV7-9 and TRBJ1-5; D is ambiguous. V lost 1 base, J lost 6 bases, and 7 bases lay in between. Germline CDR1 SEHNR, CDR2 FQNEAQ (reference sequence). CDR3 length: 13 residues. CDR3 nucleotide sequence: TGTGCCAGCAGCTTAGGGCAAAGTCAGCCCCAGCATTTT. It codes for CASSLGQSQPQHF.

This clonotype was counted ten times or more. This rearrangement joins TRBV2 to TRBJ2-1; D is unclear. V lost 6 bases and J 3 bases, leaving 12 bases between the germline ends. Germline V CDR1 and CDR2: SNHLY, FYNNEI. This CDR3 has 14 residues. The CDR3 loop is CASRTSSLYNEQFF. Written as DNA, the CDR3 is TGTGCCAGCAGGACTTCTTCTCTCTACAATGAGCAGTTCTTC. Using reference TRBV2 and TRBJ2-1 for the parts outside the CDR3, the full variable domain is EPEVTQTPSHQVTQMGQEVILRCVPISNHLYFYWYRQILGQKVEFLVSFYNNEISEKSEIFDDQFSVERPDGSNFTLKIRSTKLEDSAMYFCASRTSSLYNEQFFGPGTRLTVL.

This clonotype appeared many times. The gene calls are TRBV20-1 and TRBJ2-1; 7 positions match TRBD2. Looked up from germline, CDR1 is DFQATT and CDR2 is SNEGSKA (reference sequence). The CDR3 sequence is 18 residues long. Losses at the gene ends were 3 bases for V and 4 bases for J; bases not matched to a gene: 18. In DNA, the CDR3 is TGCAGTGCTAGTCTCACTCGACTAGCCACTTCGGGGTACAATGAGCAGTTCTTC. Encoded protein: CSASLTRLATSGYNEQFF.

This clonotype was recorded many times. V gene TRBV5-1 combines with J gene TRBJ2-7, with a possible D match to TRBD2 (5 bases). The CDR3 totals 14 residues. V lost 3 bases to trimming and J lost 2 bases, with 12 bases between them. Germline loops: CDR1 SGHRS, CDR2 YFSETQ. The CDR3 here is CASSWGDGAYEQYF. In nucleotides, the CDR3 is TGCGCCAGCAGCTGGGGAGACGGCGCCTACGAGCAGTACTTC.

This clonotype was observed many times. This rearrangement joins TRBV5-1 to TRBJ1-2; D gene unclear. V gave up 4 bases and J gave up 2 bases, with 12 bases separating them. Germline CDR1 SGHRS, CDR2 YFSETQ. CDR3 length: 14 amino acids. CDR3: CASSQAFQNYGYTF. The CDR3, as DNA: TGCGCCAGCAGCCAGGCGTTCCAAAACTATGGCTACACCTTC. The full variable domain, in which reference TRBV5-1 and TRBJ1-2 provide the parts outside the CDR3, is KAGVTQTPRYLIKTRGQQVTLSCSPISGHRSVSWYQQTPGQGLQFLFEYFSETQRNKGNFPGRFSGRQFSNSRSEMNVSTLELGDSALYLCASSQAFQNYGYTFGSGTRLTVV.

This clonotype was counted many times. The chain combines TRBV29-1 with TRBJ2-5, with D uncertain. Trimming took 4 bases from V and 2 from J, leaving 5 bases between them. There are 11 residues in the CDR3. Germline V gene lookup returns CDR1 SQVTM and CDR2 ANQGSEA. CDR3 region: CSVAKQETQYF. The DNA for the CDR3 is TGCAGCGTTGCGAAGCAAGAGACCCAGTACTTC. Combining the CDR3 with reference TRBV29-1 and TRBJ2-5 gives the whole variable domain SAVISQKPSRDICQRGTSLTIQCQVDSQVTMMFWYRQQPGQSLTLIATANQGSEATYESGFVIDKFPISRPNLTFSTLTVSNMSPEDSSIYLCSVAKQETQYFGPGTRLLVL.

As for this clonotype: A much larger clone lies a single base off, so this may be a read error. This sequence joins TRBV27 and TRBJ1-1; 12 bases map to TRBD1. CDR1 and CDR2 (germline): MNHEY, SMNVEV (reference sequence). The CDR3 covers 16 residues. The CDR3 reads CASSLGTGGMGTVAFF. CDR3 nucleotides: TGTGCCAGCAGTTTAGGGACAGGGGGCATGGGGACTGTAGCTTTCTTT.

This clonotype was seen repeatedly, ten times or more. The rearrangement uses TRBV11-1 and TRBJ2-7; TRBD1 agrees at 8 bases. The CDR3 totals 18 residues. Germline V gene sequence: CDR1 SGHAT, CDR2 FQDESV (reference sequence). V was pared by 4 bases and J by 1 base, with 15 bases of the junction left unmatched. CDR3 nucleotide sequence: TGTGCCAGCAGCTCGGACAGGGAGTCGCCCACGGGGTCCTACGAGCAGTACTTC. Its protein is CASSSDRESPTGSYEQYF.

This clonotype was seen a few times. The chain combines TRBV12-5 with TRBJ2-1, with TRBD2 identical over 11 bases. This CDR3 is built from 15 residues. Germline V gene sequence: CDR1 LGHNT, CDR2 FRNRAP. Germline trimming cut 1 base from V and 6 bases from J; bases unmatched to any gene: 2. DNA for the CDR3: TGTGCTAGTGGTTTGGCTAGCGGGAGGCCCAATGAGCAGTTCTTC. Translated: CASGLASGRPNEQFF.

This clonotype occurred many times. V is TRBV30 and J is TRBJ1-4; D is perhaps TRBD1 (5 bases). The CDR3 runs to 14 residues. The germline CDR1 and CDR2 sequences are GTSNPN and SVGIG (reference sequence). The ends were cut back, 3 bases at V and 0 bases at J, with 8 bases in the middle. The CDR3 protein is CAWSPTATNEKLFF. The CDR3 DNA reads TGTGCCTGGAGCCCGACAGCAACTAATGAAAAACTGTTTTTT.